These 11 T cell receptor beta chains were sequenced from one sample in a study of cytomegalovirus exposure and HLA in healthy donors. PCR used 60 Vbeta primers and 13 Jbeta primers. Produced via immunoSEQ multiplex PCR; TCRdb's table is partial and in-frame only. The sample holds 200,000 or so clones, 84% seen once. The sample taken for sequencing was PBMCs. The receptors shown here come from a boy aged 5 to 17 in good health and CMV-seronegative.

The chain employs TRBV30 and TRBJ2-2, with 9 bases aligning to TRBD1. The CDR3 is 13 amino acids. CDR1 is GTSNPN and CDR2 is SVGIG in the germline V gene (reference sequence). Trimming at V came to 2 bases and at J to 6 bases, leaving 1 base not matched to a gene. The CDR3 region is CAWSRDRAGELFF. The CDR3 coding sequence is TGTGCCTGGAGTAGGGACAGGGCCGGGGAGCTGTTTTTT.

The chain combines TRBV9 with TRBJ2-2; D is perhaps TRBD1 (5 bases). CDR1 is SGDLS and CDR2 is YYNGEE in the germline V gene. V shed 0 bases and J shed 3 bases, with 12 bases lying between them. The CDR3 sequence is 16 residues long. This chain's CDR3 is CASSVVGDSDTGELFF. The CDR3 DNA reads as TGTGCCAGCAGCGTAGTCGGAGACAGTGACACCGGGGAGCTGTTTTTT. Drawing the rest from reference TRBV9 and TRBJ2-2, the complete variable domain is DSGVTQTPKHLITATGQRVTLRCSPRSGDLSVYWYQQSLDQGLQFLIQYYNGEERAKGNILERFSAQQFPDLHSELNLSSLELGDSALYFCASSVVGDSDTGELFFGEGSRLTVL.

V usage is TRBV2 and J usage is TRBJ2-7; 8 bases line up with TRBD2. This CDR3 is 17 amino acids long. Germline values: CDR1 SNHLY, CDR2 FYNNEI. J lost 6 bases, V lost 5 bases, and 18 bases had no gene match. This chain's CDR3 is CASSTGGGRPTDGEQYF. The CDR3, as DNA: TGTGCCAGCAGTACCGGGGGGGGACGGCCGACTGACGGCGAGCAGTACTTC.

Here the CDR3 reads CASRLARGTGLRETQYF. CDR3 nucleotide sequence: TGTGCAAGTCGCTTAGCGAGGGGGACAGGGCTCCGAGAGACCCAGTACTTC. This chain connects TRBV12-2 to TRBJ2-5; the D segment call TRBD1 is taken from the table without a DNA check. TRBV12-2 is listed as a pseudogene. The CDR3 sequence is 17 residues long.

This clone turned up a few times. The chain has TRBV6-5 and TRBJ1-1; tentatively, D is TRBD1 (6 bases). This CDR3 region has 14 residues. The germline V gene encodes CDR1 MNHEY and CDR2 SVGAGI. The ends were cut back, 11 bases at V and 5 bases at J, with 21 bases in the middle. The CDR3 is CAAHGAGEWTEAFF. CDR3 sequence (DNA): TGTGCCGCCCACGGGGCAGGGGAGTGGACTGAAGCTTTCTTT.

The V gene is TRBV5-1, the J gene TRBJ2-5; 9 nucleotides align to TRBD1. With V trimmed by 3 bases and J by 2 bases, 5 bases remained unmatched. Germline V CDR1 and CDR2: SGHRS, YFSETQ. This CDR3 is built from 15 residues. The CDR3: CASSSSGTGQETQYF. CDR3 sequence (DNA): TGCGCCAGCAGCTCGTCCGGGACAGGGCAAGAGACCCAGTACTTC.

V and J are TRBV4-2 and TRBJ1-3; TRBD1 is a possible D gene (6 bases). V dropped 0 bases and J dropped 7 bases, with 13 bases sitting between them. The CDR3 is 15 amino acids. CDR1 is LGHNA and CDR2 is YNFKEQ in the germline V gene. The CDR3 DNA sequence: TGTGCCAGCAGCCAAGATACAGGGACCCCGAACACCATATATTTT. Amino acids: CASSQDTGTPNTIYF.

The gene calls are TRBV6-5 and TRBJ1-1; possibly TRBD1 for D (6 bases). The CDR3 extends over 14 amino acids. Germline assignment: CDR1 MNHEY and CDR2 SVGAGI. Trimming stripped 5 bases from V and 6 bases from J, with 16 bases between. The CDR3 coding sequence is TGTGCCAGCAGTCCAACGTGGGGGCGGCCTGAAGCTTTCTTT. Protein: CASSPTWGRPEAFF.

The chain employs TRBV6-4 and TRBJ2-1, with 10 bases lining up with TRBD2. After removal of 10 bases from V and 6 bases from J, the junction contained 9 bases not matched to a gene. Germline lookup yields CDR1 MRHNA and CDR2 SNTAGT. The CDR3 is 14 residues long. The CDR3: CATQESGRANEQFF. In nucleotides, the CDR3 is TGTGCCACGCAAGAGAGCGGGAGGGCCAATGAGCAGTTCTTC.

This clone was counted a few times. V gene TRBV19 combines with J gene TRBJ1-2; TRBD1 matches 8 bases. This CDR3 region has 15 residues. Germline CDR1 LNHDA, CDR2 SQIVND (reference sequence). V was pared by 3 bases and J by 4 bases, with 7 bases of the junction left unmatched. CDR3 sequence: CASSMDRVGGYGYTF. Written as DNA, the CDR3 is TGTGCCAGTAGTATGGACAGGGTTGGGGGCTATGGCTACACCTTC.

The chain carries TRBV7-9 and TRBJ2-2; possible D gene TRBD1, 6 bases. CDR1 and CDR2 from the germline V gene are SEHNR and FQNEAQ (reference sequence). The CDR3 covers 17 residues. Between the trimmed V and J ends, which lost 0 bases and 3 bases, there was a span of 14 bases. The CDR3 DNA follows: TGTGCCAGCAGCTTAGCACCATTGAGACAGGACACCGGGGAGCTGTTTTTT. Translated: CASSLAPLRQDTGELFF. The full variable domain, completed using reference TRBV7-9 and TRBJ2-2, is DTGVSQNPRHKITKRGQNVTFRCDPISEHNRLYWYRQTLGQGPEFLTYFQNEAQLEKSRLLSDRFSAERPKGSFSTLEIQRTEQGDSAMYLCASSLAPLRQDTGELFFGEGSRLTVL.